These 21 T cell receptor beta chains were sequenced from one sample in a study of monozygotic twins with inflammatory bowel disease (dated by TCRdb to between 2017 and 2020). Preparation of the library involved 5' RACE. Sequencer: Illumina HiSeq 2500. TCRdb reprocessed the reads and provides one entry for every CDR3 protein sequence; no DNA is given. In this sample's table one finds roughly 140,000 distinct CDR3 sequences. The ten largest clones take up roughly 2.5% of the sample. Source material: blood. These receptors all stem from a human donor with ulcerative colitis or Crohn's disease, or a healthy co-twin of an affected twin (not recorded which).

The chain joins TRBV15 to TRBJ1-4. The germline V gene has CDR1 LNHNV and CDR2 YYDKDF (reference sequence). CDR3 length: 13 residues. The CDR3 sequence: CATSRGRNEKLFF.

The V and J genes are TRBV18 and TRBJ1-1; TCRdb's D call, TRBD1, is unchecked because there is no DNA. Per germline, CDR1 KGHSH and CDR2 LQKENI. The CDR3 has 14 residues. This CDR3 reads CASSRRTGETEAFF.

The J gene is TRBJ1-2, the V gene TRBV18; checking the TCRdb D call of TRBD1 is not possible without DNA. This CDR3 region has 15 residues. The V gene's germline CDR1 is KGHSH and CDR2 LQKENI. Here the CDR3 reads CASSPPGVPVDGYTF. The full variable domain, completed using reference TRBV18 and TRBJ1-2, is NAGVMQNPRHLVRRRGQEARLRCSPMKGHSHVYWYRQLPEEGLKFMVYLQKENIIDESGMPKERFSAEFPKEGPSILRIQQVVRGDSAAYFCASSPPGVPVDGYTFGSGTRLTVV.

The chain has TRBV20-1 and TRBJ2-7; the D call of TRBD1 rests on TCRdb alone, since no DNA is present to check it. In germline, CDR1 is DFQATT, CDR2 SNEGSKA (reference sequence). CDR3 length: 14 amino acids. CDR3: CSARDDSYTYEQYF.

V gene TRBV10-3 combines with J gene TRBJ2-7. CDR1 and CDR2 (germline): ENHRY, SYGVKD. The CDR3 loop spans 12 amino acids. The CDR3 spells CAIRNTQGEQYF.

The chain carries TRBV5-1 and TRBJ2-1. The V gene's germline CDR1 is SGHRS and CDR2 YFSETQ. The CDR3 has 16 amino acids. This CDR3 is CASSLAPGGAYNEQFF.

This chain uses TRBV6-2 or TRBV6-3 with TRBJ2-2. Germline V gene lookup returns CDR1 MNHEY and CDR2 SVGEGT. The CDR3 is 16 residues long. CDR3 sequence reads: CASSSSGFSRTGELFF.

This sequence joins TRBV4-3 and TRBJ2-5. The germline gives CDR1 LGHNA, CDR2 YSLEER. This CDR3 is built from 14 residues. This CDR3 is CASSQDRWGVTQYF.

This chain joins TRBV5-1 and TRBJ1-1. The germline gives CDR1 SGHRS, CDR2 YFSETQ. The CDR3 runs 13 residues. CDR3 loop: CASSYVLNTEAFF.

The genes are TRBV7-6 and TRBJ2-3; TCRdb's D call, TRBD2, is unchecked because there is no DNA. The CDR3 contains 17 residues. CDR1 and CDR2 from the germline V gene are SGHVS and FNYEAQ. The CDR3 sequence: CASSFPTSGGATDTQYF.

This rearrangement joins TRBV24-1 to TRBJ2-7. The germline V gene has CDR1 KGHDR and CDR2 SFDVKD. This CDR3 has 13 amino acids. CDR3 loop: CATSDSPSYEQYF.

This sequence joins TRBV4-2 and TRBJ1-5; TCRdb proposes TRBD1, but this gene call is untestable without DNA. This CDR3 contains 17 residues. The germline V gene encodes CDR1 LGHNA and CDR2 YNFKEQ. CDR3: CASSQDPLRQGGQPQHF.

The chain combines TRBV5-1 with TRBJ1-5; TCRdb names TRBD1, which stays unverified in the absence of DNA. CDR1 and CDR2 (germline): SGHRS, YFSETQ. The length of the CDR3 is 15 residues. CDR3: CASSYGTGGTQPQHF.

The chain uses TRBV2 and TRBJ2-7; TCRdb's D call of TRBD2 is untestable without DNA. The CDR3 extends over 13 amino acids. Germline CDR1 and CDR2: SNHLY and FYNNEI. This CDR3 is CASGGDLTYEQYF.

V gene TRBV6-6 combines with J gene TRBJ1-1. CDR3 length: 14 residues. In germline, CDR1 is MNHNY, CDR2 SVGAGI (reference sequence). CDR3 in amino acids: CASIREDFVEEAFF.

The chain has TRBV9 and TRBJ2-7; TCRdb indicates TRBD1, and absent DNA this call remains unverified. This CDR3 contains 14 residues. CDR1 and CDR2 from the germline V gene are SGDLS and YYNGEE. The CDR3 is CASSPQGQGNEQYF.

V is TRBV7-3 and J is TRBJ2-2. This CDR3 region has 16 residues. The germline gives CDR1 SGHTA, CDR2 FQGTGA. CDR3 protein: CASSRHPDTNTGELFF.

This chain's CDR3 is CASSPWIQRQMNTEAFF. This chain connects TRBV18 to TRBJ1-1. CDR3 length: 17 residues. Germline lookup yields CDR1 KGHSH and CDR2 LQKENI.

This chain joins TRBV2 and TRBJ1-6. The germline CDR1 and CDR2 sequences are SNHLY and FYNNEI. The CDR3 spans 12 residues. The CDR3 loop is CASGLGNSPLHF.

J is TRBJ2-7 and V is TRBV7-2. From germline, CDR1 is SGHTA and CDR2 FQGNSA. The length of the CDR3 is 12 residues. CDR3 loop: CASSFDHYEQYF.

This sequence joins TRBV20-1 and TRBJ1-1; TCRdb picks TRBD1, but there is no DNA to check that call. CDR1 and CDR2 from the germline V gene are DFQATT and SNEGSKA (reference sequence). The CDR3 length is 13 residues. The CDR3 protein is CSARGQGGTEAFF.